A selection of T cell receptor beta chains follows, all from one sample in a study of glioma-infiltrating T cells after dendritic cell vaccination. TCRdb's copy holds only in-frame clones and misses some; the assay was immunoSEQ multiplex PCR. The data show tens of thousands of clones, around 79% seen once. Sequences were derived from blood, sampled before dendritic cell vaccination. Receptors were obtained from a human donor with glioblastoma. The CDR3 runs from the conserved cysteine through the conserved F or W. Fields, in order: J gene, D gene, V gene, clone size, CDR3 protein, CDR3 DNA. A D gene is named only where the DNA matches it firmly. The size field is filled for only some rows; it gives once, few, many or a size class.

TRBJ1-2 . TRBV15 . CATSRDYREVKGANYGYTF TGTGCCACCAGCAGAGACTACCGGGAGGTTAAGGGTGCTAACTATGGCTACACCTTC
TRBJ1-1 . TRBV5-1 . CASSFTGTEAFF TGCGCCAGCAGCTTTACCGGGACTGAAGCTTTCTTT
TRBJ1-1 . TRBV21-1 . CASSPGPLTEAFF TGTGCCAGCAGCCCAGGGCCCTTAACTGAAGCTTTCTTT
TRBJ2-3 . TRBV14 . CASSQVGVGQNTQYF TGTGCCAGCAGCCAAGTTGGTGTTGGACAGAATACGCAGTATTTT
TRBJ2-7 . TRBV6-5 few CAISVPRASSGEQYF TGTGCCATCAGTGTACCCCGGGCCTCCTCGGGAGAGCAGTACTTC
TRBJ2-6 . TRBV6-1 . CASSEKGVSGANVLTF TGTGCCAGCAGTGAAAAAGGGGTGTCTGGGGCCAACGTCCTGACTTTC
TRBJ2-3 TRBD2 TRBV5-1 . CASRFSGSPSDTQYF TGCGCCAGCAGATTTAGCGGGAGCCCCTCAGATACGCAGTATTTT
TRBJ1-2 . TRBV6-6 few CASSYSISSTGYTF TGTGCCAGCAGTTACTCGATTAGTTCTACGGGCTACACCTTC
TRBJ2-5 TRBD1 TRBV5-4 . CASSLVQQGAGETQYF TGTGCCAGCAGCTTGGTCCAACAGGGGGCGGGGGAGACCCAGTACTTC
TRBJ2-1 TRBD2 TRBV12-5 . CASGSGQAGGPSYNEQFF TGTGCTAGTGGTTCCGGACAGGCGGGAGGGCCTTCCTACAATGAGCAGTTCTTC
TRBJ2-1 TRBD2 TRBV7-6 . CASSFQAGDNEQFF TGTGCCAGCAGCTTCCAAGCGGGGGACAATGAGCAGTTCTTC
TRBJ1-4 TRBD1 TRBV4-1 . CASSQAGTGNEKLFF TGCGCCAGCAGCCAAGCCGGGACAGGGAACGAAAAACTGTTTTTT
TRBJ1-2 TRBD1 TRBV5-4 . CASSLVGDRGVGYTF TGTGCCAGCAGCTTGGTCGGGGACAGGGGGGTTGGCTACACCTTC
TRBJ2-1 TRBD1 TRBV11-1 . CASSFSEGASYNEQFF TGTGCCAGCAGCTTCTCAGAGGGGGCCTCCTACAATGAGCAGTTCTTC
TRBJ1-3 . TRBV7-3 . CASSFLPRGGSLSGNTIYF TGTGCCAGCAGCTTCCTACCGCGGGGGGGCAGCCTCTCTGGAAACACCATATATTTT
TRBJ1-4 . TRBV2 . CASSQQGWTNEKLFF TGTGCCAGCAGTCAACAGGGATGGACTAATGAAAAACTGTTTTTT
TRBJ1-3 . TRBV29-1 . CSVDPQGEGNTIYF TGCAGCGTTGATCCCCAGGGCGAGGGAAACACCATATATTTT
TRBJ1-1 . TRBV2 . CASSERGPGGAFF TGTGCCAGCAGTGAGCGGGGCCCCGGTGGAGCTTTCTTT
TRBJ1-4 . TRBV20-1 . CCQEGNEKLFF TGCTGCCAGGAGGGGAACGAAAAACTGTTTTTT
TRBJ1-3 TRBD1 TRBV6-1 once CASIPGGRSGNTIYF TGTGCCAGCATCCCAGGGGGGAGGTCTGGAAACACCATATATTTT
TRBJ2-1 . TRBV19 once CATKGDFNEQFF TGTGCCACCAAAGGCGACTTCAATGAGCAGTTCTTC
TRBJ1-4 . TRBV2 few CASIGGRGEKLFF TGTGCCAGCATAGGAGGGAGGGGTGAAAAACTGTTTTTT
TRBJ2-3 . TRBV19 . CASSMTASTDTQYF TGTGCCAGTAGTATGACAGCCAGCACAGATACGCAGTATTTT
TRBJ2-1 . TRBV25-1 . CASSGGGEQFF TGTGCCAGCAGTGGGGGAGGTGAGCAGTTCTTC
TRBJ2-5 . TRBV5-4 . CASSSWIGANQETQYF TGTGCCAGCAGCTCCTGGATAGGGGCGAACCAAGAGACCCAGTACTTC
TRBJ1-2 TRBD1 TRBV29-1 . CSVEDIGTGQGF TGCAGCGTTGAAGATATTGGGACAGGGCAGGGCTTC
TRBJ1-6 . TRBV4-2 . CASSQAGTPDNSPLHF TGTGCCAGCAGCCAAGCTGGGACACCCGATAATTCACCCCTCCACTTT
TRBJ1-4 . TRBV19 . CASSMPYQGNEKLFF TGTGCCAGTAGTATGCCATACCAGGGGAATGAAAAACTGTTTTTT
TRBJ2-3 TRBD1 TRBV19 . CASSRGTGGRLDTQYF TGTGCCAGTAGTAGAGGGACAGGGGGCCGGTTGGATACGCAGTATTTT
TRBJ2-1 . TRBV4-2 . CASSRGGDLINEQFF TGTGCCAGCAGCCGAGGGGGGGATCTGATCAATGAGCAGTTCTTC
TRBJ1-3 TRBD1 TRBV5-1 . CASSDGTAGNTIYF TGCGCCAGCAGCGACGGGACAGCAGGAAACACCATATATTTT